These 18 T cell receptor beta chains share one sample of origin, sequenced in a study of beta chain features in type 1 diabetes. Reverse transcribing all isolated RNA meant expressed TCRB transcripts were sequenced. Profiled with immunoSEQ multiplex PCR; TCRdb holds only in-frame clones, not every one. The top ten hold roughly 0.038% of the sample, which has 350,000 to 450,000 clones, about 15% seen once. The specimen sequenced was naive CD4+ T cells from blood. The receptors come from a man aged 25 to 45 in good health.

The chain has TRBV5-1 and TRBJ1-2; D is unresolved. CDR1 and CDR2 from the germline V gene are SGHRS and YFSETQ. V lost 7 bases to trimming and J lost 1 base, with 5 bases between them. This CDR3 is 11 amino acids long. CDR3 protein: CASGSNYGYTF. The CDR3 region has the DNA TGCGCCAGCGGGAGTAACTATGGCTACACCTTC.

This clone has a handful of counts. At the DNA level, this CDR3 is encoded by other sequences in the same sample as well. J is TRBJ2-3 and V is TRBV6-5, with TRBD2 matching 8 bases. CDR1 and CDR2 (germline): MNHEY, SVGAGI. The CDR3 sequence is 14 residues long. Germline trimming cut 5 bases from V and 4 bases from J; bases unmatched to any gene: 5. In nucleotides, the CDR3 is TGTGCCAGCAGTCCTGGACTAGCTTCAGATACGCAGTATTTT. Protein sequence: CASSPGLASDTQYF.

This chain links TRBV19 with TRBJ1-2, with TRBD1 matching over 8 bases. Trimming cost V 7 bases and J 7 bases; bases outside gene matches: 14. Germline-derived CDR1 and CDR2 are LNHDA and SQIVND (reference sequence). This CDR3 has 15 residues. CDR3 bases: TGTGCCAGTACCGACGTTGCAGGGGGCTTGGGTGGCTACACCTTC. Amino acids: CASTDVAGGLGGYTF.

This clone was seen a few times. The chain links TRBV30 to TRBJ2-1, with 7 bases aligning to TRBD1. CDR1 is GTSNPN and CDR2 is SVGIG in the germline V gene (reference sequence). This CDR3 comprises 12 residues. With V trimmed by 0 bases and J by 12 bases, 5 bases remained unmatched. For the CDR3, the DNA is TGTGCCTGGAGTGTACAGGGGCCCCGGCAGTTCTTC. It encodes CAWSVQGPRQFF.

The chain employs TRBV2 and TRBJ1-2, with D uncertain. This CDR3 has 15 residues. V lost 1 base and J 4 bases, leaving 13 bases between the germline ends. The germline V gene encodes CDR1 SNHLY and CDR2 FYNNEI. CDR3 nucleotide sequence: TGTGCCAGCAGTGAAGAGGGTGGCCTACGCTATGGCTACACCTTC. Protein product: CASSEEGGLRYGYTF.

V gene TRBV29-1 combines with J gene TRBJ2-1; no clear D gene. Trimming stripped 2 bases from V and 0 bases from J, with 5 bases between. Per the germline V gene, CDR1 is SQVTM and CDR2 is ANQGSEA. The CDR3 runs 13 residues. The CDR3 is CSVEWRSYNEQFF. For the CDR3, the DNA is TGCAGCGTTGAATGGCGCTCCTACAATGAGCAGTTCTTC.

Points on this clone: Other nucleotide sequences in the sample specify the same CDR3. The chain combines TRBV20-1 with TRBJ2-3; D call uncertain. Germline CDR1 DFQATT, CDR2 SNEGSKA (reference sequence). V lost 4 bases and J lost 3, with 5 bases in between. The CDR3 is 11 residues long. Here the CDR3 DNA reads TGCAGTGCTACATGGACAGATACGCAGTATTTT. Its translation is CSATWTDTQYF.

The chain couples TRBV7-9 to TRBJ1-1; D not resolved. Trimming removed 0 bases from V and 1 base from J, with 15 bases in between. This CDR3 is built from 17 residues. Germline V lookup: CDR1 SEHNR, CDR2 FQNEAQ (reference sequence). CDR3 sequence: CASSLAPFGRRNTEAFF. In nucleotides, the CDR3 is TGTGCCAGCAGCTTAGCCCCTTTCGGACGGAGGAACACTGAAGCTTTCTTT.

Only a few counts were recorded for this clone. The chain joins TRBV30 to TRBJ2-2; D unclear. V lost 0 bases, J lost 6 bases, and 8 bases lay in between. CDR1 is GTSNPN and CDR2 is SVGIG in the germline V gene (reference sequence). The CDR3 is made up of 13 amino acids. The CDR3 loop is CAWSVRESGELFF. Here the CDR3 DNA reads TGTGCCTGGAGTGTTAGAGAATCCGGGGAGCTGTTTTTT.

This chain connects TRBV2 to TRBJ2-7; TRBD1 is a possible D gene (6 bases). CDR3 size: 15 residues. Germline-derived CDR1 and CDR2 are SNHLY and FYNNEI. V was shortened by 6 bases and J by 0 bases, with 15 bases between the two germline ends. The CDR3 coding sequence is TGTGCCAGCAGAGACGACAGGATGAGCTCCTACGAGCAGTACGTC. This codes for CASRDDRMSSYEQYV.

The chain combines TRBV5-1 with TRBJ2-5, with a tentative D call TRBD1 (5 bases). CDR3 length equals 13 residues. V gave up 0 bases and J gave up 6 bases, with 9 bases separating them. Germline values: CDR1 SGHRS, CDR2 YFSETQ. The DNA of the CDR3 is TGCGCCAGCAGCTTGGAAGGGGAACAGACCCAGTACTTC. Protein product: CASSLEGEQTQYF. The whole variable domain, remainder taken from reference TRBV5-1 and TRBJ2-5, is KAGVTQTPRYLIKTRGQQVTLSCSPISGHRSVSWYQQTPGQGLQFLFEYFSETQRNKGNFPGRFSGRQFSNSRSEMNVSTLELGDSALYLCASSLEGEQTQYFGPGTRLLVL.

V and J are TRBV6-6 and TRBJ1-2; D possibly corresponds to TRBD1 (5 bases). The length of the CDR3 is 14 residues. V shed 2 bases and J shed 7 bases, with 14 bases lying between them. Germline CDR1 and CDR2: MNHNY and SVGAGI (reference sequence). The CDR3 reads CASSYGGMGLGYTF. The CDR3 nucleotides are TGTGCCAGCAGTTACGGGGGAATGGGCCTTGGCTACACCTTC.

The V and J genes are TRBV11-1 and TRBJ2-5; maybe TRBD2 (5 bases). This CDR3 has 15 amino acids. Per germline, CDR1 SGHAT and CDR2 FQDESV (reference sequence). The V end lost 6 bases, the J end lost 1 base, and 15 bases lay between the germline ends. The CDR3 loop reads CASSSLGSSQETQYF. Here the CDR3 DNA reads TGTGCCAGCAGTTCTCTTGGGAGTTCCCAAGAGACCCAGTACTTC.

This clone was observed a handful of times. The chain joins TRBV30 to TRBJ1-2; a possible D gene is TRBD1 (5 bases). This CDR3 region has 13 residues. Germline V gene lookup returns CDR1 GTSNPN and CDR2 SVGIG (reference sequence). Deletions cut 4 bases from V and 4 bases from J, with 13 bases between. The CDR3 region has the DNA TGTGCCTGGACGGGCAGGGAAGTCTATGGCTACACCTTC. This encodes CAWTGREVYGYTF.

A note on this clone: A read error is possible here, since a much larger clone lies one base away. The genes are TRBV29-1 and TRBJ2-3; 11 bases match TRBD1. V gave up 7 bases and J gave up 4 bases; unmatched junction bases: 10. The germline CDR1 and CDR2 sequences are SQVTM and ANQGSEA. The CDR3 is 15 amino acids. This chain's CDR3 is CSAGGRDRGADTQYF. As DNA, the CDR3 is TGCAGCGCCGGGGGAAGGGACAGGGGGGCAGATACGCAGTATTTT.

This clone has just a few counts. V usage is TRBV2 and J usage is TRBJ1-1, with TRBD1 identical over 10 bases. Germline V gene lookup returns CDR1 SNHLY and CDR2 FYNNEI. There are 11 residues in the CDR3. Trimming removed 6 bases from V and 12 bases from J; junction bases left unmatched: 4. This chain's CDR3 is CASRMGQGSFF. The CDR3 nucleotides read TGTGCCAGCAGAATGGGACAGGGGTCTTTCTTT.

CDR3 sequence reads: CSALRSTDTQYF. The CDR3 bases are TGCAGCGCCCTAAGATCCACAGATACGCAGTATTTT. The chain uses TRBV29-1 and TRBJ2-3; unclear D gene. This CDR3 region has 12 residues. Germline CDR1 and CDR2: SQVTM and ANQGSEA. V shed 7 bases and J shed 2 bases, with 10 bases lying between them.

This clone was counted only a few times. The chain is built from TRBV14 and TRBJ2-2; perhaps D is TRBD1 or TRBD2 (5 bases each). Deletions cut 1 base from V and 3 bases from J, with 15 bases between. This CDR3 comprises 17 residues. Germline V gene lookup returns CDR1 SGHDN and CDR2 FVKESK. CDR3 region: CASSQGVLGVDTGELFF. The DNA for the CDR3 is TGTGCCAGCAGCCAAGGCGTTTTGGGGGTGGACACCGGGGAGCTGTTTTTT.